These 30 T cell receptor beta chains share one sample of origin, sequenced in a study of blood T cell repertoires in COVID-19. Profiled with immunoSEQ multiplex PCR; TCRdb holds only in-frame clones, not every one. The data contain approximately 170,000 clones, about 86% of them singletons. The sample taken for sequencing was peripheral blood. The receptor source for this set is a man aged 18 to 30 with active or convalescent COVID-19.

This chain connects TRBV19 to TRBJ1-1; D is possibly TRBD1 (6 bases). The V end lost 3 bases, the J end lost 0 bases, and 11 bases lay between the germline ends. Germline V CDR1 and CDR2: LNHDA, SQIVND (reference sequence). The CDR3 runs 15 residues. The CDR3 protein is CASSIRQGMNTEAFF. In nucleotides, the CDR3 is TGTGCCAGTAGTATTCGGCAGGGGATGAACACTGAAGCTTTCTTT.

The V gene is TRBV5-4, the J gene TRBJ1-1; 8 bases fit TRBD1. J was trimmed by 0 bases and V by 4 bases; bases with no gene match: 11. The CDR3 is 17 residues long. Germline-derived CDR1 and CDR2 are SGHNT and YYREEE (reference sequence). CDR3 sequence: CASSSQGAQGVNTEAFF. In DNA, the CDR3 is TGTGCCAGCAGCAGTCAGGGGGCGCAAGGGGTGAACACTGAAGCTTTCTTT.

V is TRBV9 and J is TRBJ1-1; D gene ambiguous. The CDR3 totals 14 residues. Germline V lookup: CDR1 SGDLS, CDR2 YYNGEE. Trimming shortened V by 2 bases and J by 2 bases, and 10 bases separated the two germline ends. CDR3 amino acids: CASSVSYVNTEAFF. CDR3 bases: TGTGCCAGCAGCGTTTCGTATGTCAACACTGAAGCTTTCTTT.

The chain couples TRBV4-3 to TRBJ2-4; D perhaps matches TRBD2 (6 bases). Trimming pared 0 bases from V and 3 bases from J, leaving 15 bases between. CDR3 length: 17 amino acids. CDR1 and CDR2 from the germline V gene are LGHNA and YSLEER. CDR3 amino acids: CASSQDPAGTHKNIQYF. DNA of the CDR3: TGCGCCAGCAGCCAAGACCCGGCGGGAACCCACAAAAACATTCAGTACTTC.

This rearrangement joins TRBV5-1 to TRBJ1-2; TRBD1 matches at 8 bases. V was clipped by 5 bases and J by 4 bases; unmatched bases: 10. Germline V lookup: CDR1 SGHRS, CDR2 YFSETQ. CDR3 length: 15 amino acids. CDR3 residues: CASRQTGGSVYGYTF. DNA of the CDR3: TGCGCCAGCAGGCAAACAGGGGGGAGTGTCTATGGCTACACCTTC.

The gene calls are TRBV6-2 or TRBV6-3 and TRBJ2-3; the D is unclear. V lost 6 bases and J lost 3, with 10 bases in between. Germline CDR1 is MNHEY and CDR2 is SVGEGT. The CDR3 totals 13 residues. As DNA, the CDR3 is TGTGCCAGCAGCACCACAGATACAGATACGCAGTATTTT. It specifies CASSTTDTDTQYF.

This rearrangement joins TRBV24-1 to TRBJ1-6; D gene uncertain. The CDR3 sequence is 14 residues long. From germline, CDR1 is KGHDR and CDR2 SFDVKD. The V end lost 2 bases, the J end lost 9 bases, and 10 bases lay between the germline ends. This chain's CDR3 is CATSDSARGSPLHF. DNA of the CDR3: TGTGCCACCAGTGATTCGGCTCGCGGTTCACCCCTCCACTTT.

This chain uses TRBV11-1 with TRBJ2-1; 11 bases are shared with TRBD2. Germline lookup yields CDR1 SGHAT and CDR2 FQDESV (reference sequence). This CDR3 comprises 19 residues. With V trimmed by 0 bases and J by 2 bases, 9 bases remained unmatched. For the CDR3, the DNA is TGTGCCAGCAGCTTAGCCCTGTGGGGACTAGCGGAGGCCTACAATGAGCAGTTCTTC. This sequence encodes CASSLALWGLAEAYNEQFF. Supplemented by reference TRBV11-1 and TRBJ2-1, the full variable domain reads EAEVAQSPRYKITEKSQAVAFWCDPISGHATLYWYRQILGQGPELLVQFQDESVVDDSQLPKDRFSAERLKGVDSTLKIQPAELGDSAMYLCASSLALWGLAEAYNEQFFGPGTRLTVL.

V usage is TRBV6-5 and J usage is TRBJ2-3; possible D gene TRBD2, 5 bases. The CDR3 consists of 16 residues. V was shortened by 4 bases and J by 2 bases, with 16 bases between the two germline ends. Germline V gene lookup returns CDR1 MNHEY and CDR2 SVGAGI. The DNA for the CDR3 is TGTGCCAGCAGTTCGCCCAGAAGGACTCCCACAGATACGCAGTATTTT. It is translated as CASSSPRRTPTDTQYF.

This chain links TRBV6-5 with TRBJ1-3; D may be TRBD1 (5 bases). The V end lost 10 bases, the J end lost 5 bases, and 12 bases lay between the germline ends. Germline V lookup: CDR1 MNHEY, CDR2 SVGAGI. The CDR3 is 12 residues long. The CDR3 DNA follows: TGTGCCACGCGGGACCCCAGAAACACCATATATTTT. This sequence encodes CATRDPRNTIYF.

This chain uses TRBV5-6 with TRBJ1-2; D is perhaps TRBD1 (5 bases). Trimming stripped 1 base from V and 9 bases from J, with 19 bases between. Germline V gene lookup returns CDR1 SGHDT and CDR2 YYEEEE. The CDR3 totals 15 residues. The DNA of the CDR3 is TGTGCCAGCAGCTTGTCCGACAGTCCCAGGCCGCGCTACACCTTC. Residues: CASSLSDSPRPRYTF.

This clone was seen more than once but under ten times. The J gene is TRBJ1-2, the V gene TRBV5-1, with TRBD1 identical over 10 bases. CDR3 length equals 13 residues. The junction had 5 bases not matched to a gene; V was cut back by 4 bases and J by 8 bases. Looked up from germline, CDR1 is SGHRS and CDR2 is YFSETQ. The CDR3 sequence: CASSIGTGEGYTF. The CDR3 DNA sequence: TGCGCCAGCAGCATAGGGACAGGGGAGGGCTACACCTTC.

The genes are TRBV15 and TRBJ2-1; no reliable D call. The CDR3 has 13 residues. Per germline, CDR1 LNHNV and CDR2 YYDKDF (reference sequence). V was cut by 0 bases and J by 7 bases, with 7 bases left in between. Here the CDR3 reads CATSRENANEQFF. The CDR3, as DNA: TGTGCCACCAGCAGAGAAAACGCGAATGAGCAGTTCTTC. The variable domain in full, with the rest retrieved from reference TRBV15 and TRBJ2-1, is DAMVIQNPRYQVTQFGKPVTLSCSQTLNHNVMYWYQQKSSQAPKLLFHYYDKDFNNEADTPDNFQSRRPNTSFCFLDIRSPGLGDTAMYLCATSRENANEQFFGPGTRLTVL.

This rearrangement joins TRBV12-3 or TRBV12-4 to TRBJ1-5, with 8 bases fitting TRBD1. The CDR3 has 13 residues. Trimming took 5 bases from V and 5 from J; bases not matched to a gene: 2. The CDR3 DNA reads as TGTGCCAGCAGTGGGACAGGCCATCAGCCCCAGCATTTT. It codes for CASSGTGHQPQHF.

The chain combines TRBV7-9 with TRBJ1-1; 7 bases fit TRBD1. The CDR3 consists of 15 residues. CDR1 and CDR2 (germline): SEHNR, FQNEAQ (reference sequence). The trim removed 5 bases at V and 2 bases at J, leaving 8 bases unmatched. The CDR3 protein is CASSPTDRTNTEAFF. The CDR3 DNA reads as TGTGCCAGCAGCCCGACGGACAGGACAAACACTGAAGCTTTCTTT.

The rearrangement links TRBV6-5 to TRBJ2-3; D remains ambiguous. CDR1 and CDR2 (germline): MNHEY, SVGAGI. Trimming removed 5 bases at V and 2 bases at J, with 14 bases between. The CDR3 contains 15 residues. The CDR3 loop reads CASSTRSGYTDTQYF. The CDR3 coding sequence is TGTGCCAGCAGTACACGGTCCGGGTACACAGATACGCAGTATTTT.

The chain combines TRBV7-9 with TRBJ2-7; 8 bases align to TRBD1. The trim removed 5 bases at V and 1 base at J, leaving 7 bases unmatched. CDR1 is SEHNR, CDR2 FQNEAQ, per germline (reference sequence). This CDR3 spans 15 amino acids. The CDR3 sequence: CASSNPDRVSYEQYF. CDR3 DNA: TGTGCCAGCAGCAACCCGGACAGGGTATCCTACGAGCAGTACTTC.

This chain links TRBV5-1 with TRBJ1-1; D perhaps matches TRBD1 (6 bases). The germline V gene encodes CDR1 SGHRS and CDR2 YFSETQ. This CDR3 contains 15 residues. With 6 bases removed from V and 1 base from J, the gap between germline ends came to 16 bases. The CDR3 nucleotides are TGCGCCAGCACCCGGGGGGCAGGGCGGAACACTGAAGCTTTCTTT. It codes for CASTRGAGRNTEAFF.

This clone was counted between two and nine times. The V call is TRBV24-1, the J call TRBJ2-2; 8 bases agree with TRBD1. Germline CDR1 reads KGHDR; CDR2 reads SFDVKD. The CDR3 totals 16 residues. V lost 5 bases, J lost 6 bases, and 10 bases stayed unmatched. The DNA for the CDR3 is TGTGCCACCAGTGCACCTTCTAGGGGACAGGCCGGGGAGCTGTTTTTT. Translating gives CATSAPSRGQAGELFF.

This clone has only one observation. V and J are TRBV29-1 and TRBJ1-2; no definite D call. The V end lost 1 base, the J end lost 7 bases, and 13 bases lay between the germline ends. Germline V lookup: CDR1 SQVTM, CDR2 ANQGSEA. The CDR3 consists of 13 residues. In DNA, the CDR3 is TGCAGCGTTGAAGTCGGGAAGGGTGTTGGCTACACCTTC. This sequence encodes CSVEVGKGVGYTF.

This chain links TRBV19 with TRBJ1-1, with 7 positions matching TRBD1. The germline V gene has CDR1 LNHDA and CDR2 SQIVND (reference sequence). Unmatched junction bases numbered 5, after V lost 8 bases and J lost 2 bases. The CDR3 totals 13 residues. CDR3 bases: TGTGCCAGTGCGGACAGGCTAAACACTGAAGCTTTCTTT. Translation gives CASADRLNTEAFF.

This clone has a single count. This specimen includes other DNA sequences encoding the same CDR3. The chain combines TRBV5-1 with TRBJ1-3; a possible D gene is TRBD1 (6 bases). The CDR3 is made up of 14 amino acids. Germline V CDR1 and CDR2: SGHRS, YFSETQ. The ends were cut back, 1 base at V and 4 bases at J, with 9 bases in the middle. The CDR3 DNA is TGCGCCAGCAGCTTGACAGGGCGGGGAAACACCATATATTTT. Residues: CASSLTGRGNTIYF.

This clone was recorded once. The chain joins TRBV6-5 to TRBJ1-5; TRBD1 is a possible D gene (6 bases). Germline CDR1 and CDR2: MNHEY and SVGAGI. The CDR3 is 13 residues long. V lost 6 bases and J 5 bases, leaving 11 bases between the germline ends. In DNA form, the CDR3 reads TGTGCCAGCAGGCTTGGACAGCATCAGCCCCAGCATTTT. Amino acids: CASRLGQHQPQHF.

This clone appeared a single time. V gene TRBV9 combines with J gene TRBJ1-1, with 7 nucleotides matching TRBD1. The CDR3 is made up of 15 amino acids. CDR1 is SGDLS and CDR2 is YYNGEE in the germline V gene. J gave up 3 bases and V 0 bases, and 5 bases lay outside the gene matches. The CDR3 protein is CASSVAVRGDTEAFF. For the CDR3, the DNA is TGTGCCAGCAGCGTAGCGGTCAGGGGGGACACTGAAGCTTTCTTT.

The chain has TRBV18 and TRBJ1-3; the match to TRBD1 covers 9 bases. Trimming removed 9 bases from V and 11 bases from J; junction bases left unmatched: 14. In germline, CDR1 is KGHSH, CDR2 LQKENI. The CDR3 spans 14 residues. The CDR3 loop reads CASSFEPRDRAIYF. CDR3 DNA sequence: TGTGCCAGTTCGTTTGAACCCCGGGACAGGGCCATATATTTT.

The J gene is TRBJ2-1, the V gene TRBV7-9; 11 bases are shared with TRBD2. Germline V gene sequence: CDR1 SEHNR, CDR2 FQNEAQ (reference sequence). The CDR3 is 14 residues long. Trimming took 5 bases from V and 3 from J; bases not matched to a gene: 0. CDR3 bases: TGTGCCAGCAGCGGACTAGCGGGCTACAATGAGCAGTTCTTC. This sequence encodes CASSGLAGYNEQFF.

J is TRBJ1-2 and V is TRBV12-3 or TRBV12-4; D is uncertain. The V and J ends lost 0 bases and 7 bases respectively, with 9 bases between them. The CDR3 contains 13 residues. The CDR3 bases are TGTGCCAGCAGTTTAGCTCGACGGGGTGGCTACACCTTC. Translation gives CASSLARRGGYTF.

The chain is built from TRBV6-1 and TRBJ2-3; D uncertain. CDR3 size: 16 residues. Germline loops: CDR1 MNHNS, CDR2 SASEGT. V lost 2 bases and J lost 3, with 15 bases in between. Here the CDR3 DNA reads TGTGCCAGCAGTGAAAAAGTTTGGGCTATAACAGATACGCAGTATTTT. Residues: CASSEKVWAITDTQYF.

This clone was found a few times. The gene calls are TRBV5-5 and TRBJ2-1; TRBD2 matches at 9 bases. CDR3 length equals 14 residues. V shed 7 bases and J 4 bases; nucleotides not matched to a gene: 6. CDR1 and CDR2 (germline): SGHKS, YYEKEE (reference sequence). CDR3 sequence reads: CASEGLARYNEQFF. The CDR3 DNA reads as TGTGCCAGCGAAGGACTAGCGAGATACAATGAGCAGTTCTTC.

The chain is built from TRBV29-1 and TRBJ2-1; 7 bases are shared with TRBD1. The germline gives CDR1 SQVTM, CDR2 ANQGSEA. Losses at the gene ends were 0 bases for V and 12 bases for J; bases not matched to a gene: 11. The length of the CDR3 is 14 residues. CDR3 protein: CSVEDLPRGKGQFF. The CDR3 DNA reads TGCAGCGTTGAAGATCTTCCCAGGGGGAAGGGGCAGTTCTTC.